Following are 25 T cell receptor beta chains from one sample sequenced in a study of cytomegalovirus exposure and HLA in healthy donors. A multiplex PCR was run with 60 Vbeta primers and 13 Jbeta primers. Sequencing was performed with immunoSEQ multiplex PCR; in TCRdb, only in-frame clones are kept and a portion is missing. The sample lists some 250,000 clones, 82% occurring once. Sequenced material: PBMCs. Receptors were obtained from a woman between 35 and 50 years old in good health and CMV-seropositive.

V gene TRBV9 combines with J gene TRBJ2-5; possible D gene TRBD2, 6 bases. Germline V gene sequence: CDR1 SGDLS, CDR2 YYNGEE. The CDR3 consists of 13 residues. The V gene lost 0 bases and the J gene lost 7 bases, with 10 bases spanning the gap. CDR3 residues: CASSVGVGGTQYF. In nucleotides, the CDR3 is TGTGCCAGCAGCGTAGGTGTCGGGGGGACCCAGTACTTC.

This clone has only a few counts. The V call is TRBV9, the J call TRBJ1-1, with TRBD1 matching over 10 bases. Germline assignment: CDR1 SGDLS and CDR2 YYNGEE. This CDR3 is built from 15 residues. The J segment lost 3 bases and the V segment lost 4 bases, leaving 6 bases of the junction unmatched. The CDR3 reads CASSLWTGGDTEAFF. In DNA, the CDR3 is TGTGCCAGCAGCTTATGGACAGGGGGTGACACTGAAGCTTTCTTT.

The rearrangement links TRBV6-1 to TRBJ2-3; 11 bases line up with TRBD2. J lost 5 bases, V lost 4 bases, and 8 bases had no gene match. This CDR3 has 16 amino acids. CDR1 and CDR2 (germline): MNHNS, SASEGT. The CDR3 region is CASSVLAGGQGDTQYF. The CDR3 DNA is TGTGCCAGCAGTGTCCTAGCGGGGGGCCAGGGAGATACGCAGTATTTT.

The chain carries TRBV5-5 and TRBJ2-7; D is possibly TRBD1 (5 bases). The V and J ends lost 4 bases and 2 bases respectively, with 13 bases between them. This CDR3 is 14 amino acids long. CDR1 and CDR2 (germline): SGHKS, YYEKEE (reference sequence). CDR3 DNA: TGTGCCAGCAGCCCCTGGGGCGGAGCCTACGAGCAGTACTTC. Its translation: CASSPWGGAYEQYF.

The CDR3 protein is CASSLEASVAKNIQYF. CDR3 nucleotide sequence: TGTGCCAGCAGCTTGGAAGCGTCGGTAGCCAAAAACATTCAGTACTTC. The rearrangement uses TRBV7-2 and TRBJ2-4; the D is unclear. The germline V gene encodes CDR1 SGHTA and CDR2 FQGNSA. The CDR3 runs to 16 residues. The V end was cut by 3 bases, the J end by 0 bases, with 12 bases between.

J is TRBJ2-1 and V is TRBV4-1, with a possible D match to TRBD1 (5 bases). V was clipped by 1 base and J by 7 bases, with 17 bases between them. Germline lookup yields CDR1 MGHRA and CDR2 YSYEKL. The CDR3 covers 16 residues. The CDR3 loop is CASSQVGRGKVNEQFF. CDR3 DNA sequence: TGCGCCAGCAGCCAAGTAGGTAGGGGAAAAGTAAATGAGCAGTTCTTC.

V usage is TRBV6-5 and J usage is TRBJ1-1, with 10 positions matching TRBD1. Germline loops: CDR1 MNHEY, CDR2 SVGAGI. The CDR3 consists of 13 residues. V shed 4 bases and J 5 bases; nucleotides not matched to a gene: 1. CDR3 in DNA: TGTGCCAGCAGTTGGGGACAGGGGACTGAAGCTTTCTTT. It specifies CASSWGQGTEAFF.

This clone occurred once. J is TRBJ2-5 and V is TRBV5-4; TRBD1 might be the D (6 bases). The J call is uncertain, as TRBJ2-7 better fits the DNA end. In germline, CDR1 is SGHNT, CDR2 YYREEE (reference sequence). The CDR3 contains 16 residues. This chain's CDR3 is CASSLGGQGLLYEQYF. Here the CDR3 DNA reads TGTGCCAGCAGCTTGGGGGGGCAGGGTTTATTATACGAGCAGTACTTC.

The chain uses TRBV10-3 and TRBJ1-1, with D possibly being TRBD1 (6 bases). Trimming stripped 3 bases from V and 4 bases from J, with 6 bases between. Germline CDR1 ENHRY, CDR2 SYGVKD. The CDR3 covers 12 residues. CDR3 sequence (DNA): TGTGCCATCAGTGACAGGGGCACTGAAGCTTTCTTT. Its translation is CAISDRGTEAFF.

This clone showed up just a few times. The chain is built from TRBV29-1 and TRBJ2-3; D is perhaps TRBD2 (7 bases). The V gene's germline CDR1 is SQVTM and CDR2 ANQGSEA. The CDR3 length is 13 residues. V shed 3 bases and J shed 3 bases, with 10 bases lying between them. CDR3 residues: CSVEEGGTDTQYF. The CDR3, as DNA: TGCAGCGTTGAGGAGGGGGGGACAGATACGCAGTATTTT.

The V call is TRBV11-3, the J call TRBJ2-7, with TRBD1 as a possible D gene (6 bases). Trimming stripped 5 bases from V and 10 bases from J, with 12 bases between. Germline lookup yields CDR1 SGHNT and CDR2 YENEEA. The CDR3 spans 11 residues. DNA for the CDR3: TGTGCCAGCAGCCAGGGACATCTCCAGTACTTC. It codes for CASSQGHLQYF.

Concerning this clone itself: A read error may account for a junction end that differs from germline. Additional DNA sequences in this sample encode the identical CDR3. The chain carries TRBV7-8 and TRBJ2-1, with D possibly matching TRBD1 (5 bases). The CDR3 length is 14 residues. CDR1 and CDR2 (germline): SGHVS, FQNEAQ. CDR3 region: CASSLGHRRDEQFF. CDR3 DNA: TGTGCTAGCAGCTTAGGACACAGGAGAGATGAGCAGTTCTTC.

The J gene is TRBJ2-5, the V gene TRBV29-1, with TRBD2 identical over 7 bases. Germline V lookup: CDR1 SQVTM, CDR2 ANQGSEA. V shed 7 bases and J 4 bases; nucleotides not matched to a gene: 3. The CDR3 covers 11 residues. The CDR3 region is CSGGGTETQYF. The CDR3 DNA reads as TGCAGCGGGGGGGGGACAGAGACCCAGTACTTC.

The J gene is TRBJ1-1, the V gene TRBV19; D unresolved. V lost 5 bases, J lost 4 bases, and 8 bases lay in between. CDR1 and CDR2 from the germline V gene are LNHDA and SQIVND (reference sequence). This CDR3 spans 12 amino acids. CDR3 loop: CASSFRGTEAFF. The CDR3 nucleotides read TGTGCCAGTAGTTTCCGAGGCACTGAAGCTTTCTTT.

The rearrangement uses TRBV18 and TRBJ2-1; TRBD1 might be the D (6 bases). The CDR3 spans 18 residues. Trimming left V 1 base short and J 5 bases short, with 21 bases between. CDR1 KGHSH and CDR2 LQKENI come from the germline V gene. CDR3 bases: TGTGCCAGCTCACCACGATCTTCAGGGGCTGAGAGAAACAATGAGCAGTTCTTC. It yields the protein CASSPRSSGAERNNEQFF.

The genes are TRBV30 and TRBJ1-2, with 7 bases lining up with TRBD1. V trimming: 7 bases; J trimming: 4 bases; junction bases outside the gene matches: 12. Germline loops: CDR1 GTSNPN, CDR2 SVGIG (reference sequence). The CDR3 covers 14 residues. CDR3 amino acids: CALGQPAHLYGYTF. CDR3 bases: TGTGCCTTGGGACAGCCTGCCCACCTCTATGGCTACACCTTC.

This sequence joins TRBV5-5 and TRBJ1-1, with TRBD1 as a possible D gene (5 bases). Germline lookup yields CDR1 SGHKS and CDR2 YYEKEE (reference sequence). The CDR3 has 16 amino acids. Between the trimmed V and J ends, which lost 5 bases and 4 bases, there was a span of 21 bases. The CDR3: CASSSRGVLLSTEAFF. CDR3 bases: TGTGCCAGCAGTTCCCGGGGGGTTCTATTGAGCACTGAAGCTTTCTTT.

V and J are TRBV10-2 and TRBJ2-1; 8 bases agree with TRBD2. The CDR3 totals 15 residues. V was clipped by 6 bases and J by 2 bases; unmatched bases: 6. Germline assignment: CDR1 WSHSY and CDR2 SAAADI. CDR3 sequence: CASSRAGDAYNEQFF. CDR3 in DNA: TGCGCCAGCAGCCGAGCGGGAGATGCCTACAATGAGCAGTTCTTC.

The V and J genes are TRBV12-5 and TRBJ1-1; D is unclear. With 0 bases removed from V and 5 bases from J, the gap between germline ends came to 7 bases. CDR3 length: 13 amino acids. Germline values: CDR1 LGHNT, CDR2 FRNRAP. CDR3: CASGLVSRTEAFF. The CDR3 bases are TGTGCTAGTGGTTTGGTATCCAGAACTGAAGCTTTCTTT.

The genes are TRBV4-2 and TRBJ1-6; 8 nucleotides align to TRBD1. The CDR3 totals 16 residues. The ends lost 1 base at V and 6 bases at J; junction bases unmatched: 5. Germline CDR1 is LGHNA and CDR2 is YNFKEQ. CDR3 DNA: TGTGCCAGCAGCCAAGGTATCGGGACAGGTAATTCACCCCTCCACTTT. Protein: CASSQGIGTGNSPLHF.

The V gene is TRBV4-3, the J gene TRBJ1-2; D might be TRBD1 (6 bases). V lost 0 bases, J lost 3 bases, and 11 bases lay in between. Germline V CDR1 and CDR2: LGHNA, YSLEER. CDR3 length equals 15 residues. CDR3 bases: TGCGCCAGCAGCCAAGAAGGGGGGGTCTACTATGGCTACACCTTC. Amino acid sequence: CASSQEGGVYYGYTF.

The chain recombines TRBV13 with TRBJ2-7; TRBD1 matches at 8 bases. Germline loops: CDR1 PRHDT, CDR2 FYEKMQ (reference sequence). This CDR3 is 13 amino acids long. Losses at the gene ends were 4 bases for V and 7 bases for J; bases not matched to a gene: 6. DNA of the CDR3: TGTGCCAGCAGCTCCGACAGGGGCAAAGAGCAGTACTTC. This sequence encodes CASSSDRGKEQYF.

J is TRBJ2-2 and V is TRBV5-4, with D possibly matching TRBD2 (5 bases). V shed 0 bases and J shed 5 bases, with 8 bases lying between them. The V gene's germline CDR1 is SGHNT and CDR2 YYREEE (reference sequence). There are 14 residues in the CDR3. CDR3 nucleotide sequence: TGTGCCAGCAGCTTGGGAGGGAGAACCGGGGAGCTGTTTTTT. It is translated as CASSLGGRTGELFF.

The J gene is TRBJ2-1, the V gene TRBV7-2; no clear D gene. Trimming removed 5 bases from V and 4 bases from J, with 18 bases in between. This CDR3 region has 16 residues. Germline lookup yields CDR1 SGHTA and CDR2 FQGNSA. CDR3 DNA sequence: TGTGCCAGCAGCGAATGGGTGACAATACAATACAATGAGCAGTTCTTC. This sequence encodes CASSEWVTIQYNEQFF.

This chain's CDR3 is CASSSGTGGLRNEKLFF. In DNA form, the CDR3 reads TGTGCCAGCAGTTCCGGGACAGGGGGCTTGAGGAATGAAAAACTGTTTTTT. The V and J genes are TRBV7-9 and TRBJ1-4, with 12 bases matching TRBD1. Trimming removed 6 bases from V and 5 bases from J; junction bases left unmatched: 10. The CDR3 sequence is 17 residues long. Germline CDR1 and CDR2: SEHNR and FQNEAQ (reference sequence).